The clone carrying this T cell receptor (beta chain) was observed many times. What it binds is unknown. In TCRdb, the RACE reads were re-called with MiXCR into one record per CDR3 protein. This sample has 85,000 to 130,000 distinct CDR3 sequences, with about 12% found just once. The data belong to a study of human T cells and chemical hapten exposure. The study's findings and limits: Relative to controls, expanded TCRs formed significantly more large CDR3 similarity clusters.

Time point noted: pre-sensitization, week 0. The treatment was: therapeutic diphenylcyclopropenone sensitization with weekly scalp DPC. The sequenced sample was whole blood, obtained in connection with sensitization to the hapten diphenylcyclopropenone (DPC). The clonotype originates from a woman between 45 and 60 years old with alopecia areata. Some clones in this sample may be carry-over from other donors' samples.

CDR3 DNA: TGCGCCAGCAGCGGTACGGGAAGCGCCTACAATGAGCAGTTCTTC. Translating it yields CASSGTGSAYNEQFF. The rearrangement uses TRBV5-1 and TRBJ2-1, with a tentative D call TRBD2 (5 bases). The CDR3 runs to 15 residues. From germline, CDR1 is SGHRS and CDR2 YFSETQ. With 4 bases removed from V and 2 bases from J, the gap between germline ends came to 13 bases.